The entry below describes one TCR beta chain. The antigen is undetermined. Read coverage stops 3 residues before the CDR3 terminus; the germline J gene supplies the remainder. The data originate from a study of T cells in women clearing cervical HPV infection. In the study overall: Case blood drawn at lesion detection; control blood after infection cleared.

Regarding the study as a whole: It is unknown whether associations predate infection; no effector/memory or HPV-specific sorting.

TCRdb's copy holds only in-frame clones and misses some; the assay was immunoSEQ multiplex PCR. The sample's table shows 30,000 to 35,000 clones. This CDR3 is 16 amino acids long. In germline, CDR1 is SGHRS, CDR2 YFSETQ. Trimming removed 4 bases from V and 7 bases from J, with 20 bases in between. The TCR comes from a woman aged 18 to 69 with a cervical HPV16 infection that either progressed to CIN3+ or cleared (not recorded which). The chain has TRBV5-1 and TRBJ1-4, with D uncertain. The source material was blood buffy coat. The CDR3 reads CASSQKEGPAGEKLFF. CDR3 bases read: TGCGCCAGCAGCCAAAAGGAGGGCCCTGCAGGTGAAAAA.